This T cell receptor (beta chain) came from a study of cytomegalovirus exposure and HLA in healthy donors. With 1 base clipped from V and 8 bases from J, the junction kept 10 bases outside the gene matches. Germline CDR1 and CDR2: SNHLY and FYNNEI. The CDR3 has 15 residues. This clone was found a few times. It was with 60 Vbeta and 13 Jbeta primers that the PCR ran. Generated by immunoSEQ multiplex PCR, the TCRdb table keeps only in-frame clones and is missing some. The sample shows 90,000 to 140,000 clones, roughly 15% of them seen only once. The sample taken for sequencing was PBMCs. V is TRBV2 and J is TRBJ1-2, with 7 bases identical to TRBD1. The TCR sequence derives from a female donor in good health and CMV-seronegative. The CDR3 reads CASSEGTGATGGYTF. CDR3 in DNA: TGTGCCAGCAGTGAAGGGACAGGCGCTACAGGGGGCTACACCTTC.